This T cell receptor beta chain was sequenced in a study of blood T cell repertoires in COVID-19. Across the whole study: From the United States, Italy and Spain came samples of acute and convalescent COVID-19. PBMCs, B-cell-depleted T cells, or T cells provided the cDNA or gDNA that made up the material.

In the authors' workflow: It was from reference gene primer amplification that nucleated cell counts were estimated. The protocol was immunoSEQ multiplex PCR, while the TCRdb copy is restricted to in-frame clones and leaves out a portion. Clone size and the V and J calls come from that table; the DNA yielded D and trimming. Here the sample spans under 85,000 clones, around 82% being singletons. The J segment lost 6 bases and the V segment lost 5 bases, leaving 7 bases of the junction unmatched. The CDR3 is 15 residues long. Germline loops: CDR1 KGHSH, CDR2 LQKENI. This chain uses TRBV18 with TRBJ1-4, with 9 bases aligning to TRBD1. The sample comprised peripheral blood. The TCR originated in a human donor in a cohort sampled during active COVID-19. This CDR3 reads CASSEQGAEDEKLFF. Written as DNA, the CDR3 is TGTGCCAGCTCAGAACAGGGGGCGGAGGATGAAAAACTGTTTTTT.